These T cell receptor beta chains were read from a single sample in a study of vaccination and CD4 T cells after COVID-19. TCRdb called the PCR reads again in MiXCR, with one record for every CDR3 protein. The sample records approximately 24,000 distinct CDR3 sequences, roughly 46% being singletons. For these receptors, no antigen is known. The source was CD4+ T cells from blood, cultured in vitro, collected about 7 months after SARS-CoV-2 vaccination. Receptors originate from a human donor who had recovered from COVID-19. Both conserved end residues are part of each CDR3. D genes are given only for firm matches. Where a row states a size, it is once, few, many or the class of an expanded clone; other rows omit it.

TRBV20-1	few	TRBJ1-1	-	CSARRQENTEAFF	TGCAGTGCTAGACGACAGGAGAACACTGAAGCTTTCTTT
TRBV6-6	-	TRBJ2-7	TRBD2	CASSLLASGTYEQYF	TGTGCCAGCAGTCTCCTGGCTAGCGGGACCTACGAGCAGTACTTC
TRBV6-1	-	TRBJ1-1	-	CAAGPGGPEAFF	TGTGCCGCAGGTCCGGGGGGCCCTGAAGCTTTCTTT
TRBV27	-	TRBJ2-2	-	CASSDTGSTGELFF	TGTGCCAGCAGCGACACAGGCTCCACCGGGGAGCTGTTTTTT
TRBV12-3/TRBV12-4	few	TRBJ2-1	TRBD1	CASSPGTGGTNEQFF	TGTGCCAGCAGTCCCGGGACAGGGGGTACCAATGAGCAGTTCTTC
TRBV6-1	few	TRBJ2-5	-	CASSEPTRVGETQYF	TGTGCCAGCAGTGAACCCACCAGGGTTGGGGAGACCCAGTACTTC
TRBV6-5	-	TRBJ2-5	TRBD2	CASSSAGGPGETQYF	TGTGCCAGCAGTTCGGCGGGAGGGCCGGGAGAGACCCAGTACTTC
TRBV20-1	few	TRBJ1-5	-	CSGVTDSLSNQPQHF	TGCAGTGGAGTGACAGATTCTCTTAGCAATCAGCCCCAGCATTTT
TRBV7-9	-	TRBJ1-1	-	CASRGHLLNTEAFF	TGTGCCAGCAGGGGACACCTCTTGAACACTGAAGCTTTCTTT
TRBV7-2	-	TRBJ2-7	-	CASSLVIGKDEQYF	TGTGCCAGCAGCTTAGTTATAGGGAAGGACGAGCAGTACTTC
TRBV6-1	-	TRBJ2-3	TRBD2	CASGTGGPDTQYF	TGTGCCAGCGGGACGGGAGGCCCAGATACGCAGTATTTT
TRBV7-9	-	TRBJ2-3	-	CASSLARGYTDTQYF	TGTGCCAGCAGCTTAGCGCGGGGCTACACAGATACGCAGTATTTT
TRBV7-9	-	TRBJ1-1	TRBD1	CASSLRQGRNTEAFF	TGTGCCAGCAGCCTCAGACAGGGCAGGAACACTGAAGCTTTCTTT
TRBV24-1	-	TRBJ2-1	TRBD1	CATSDPDRGRNEQFF	TGTGCCACCAGTGATCCGGACAGGGGGCGGAATGAGCAGTTCTTC
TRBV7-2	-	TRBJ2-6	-	CASSLGAGSGANVLTF	TGTGCCAGCAGCTTAGGGGCGGGTTCTGGGGCCAACGTCCTGACTTTC
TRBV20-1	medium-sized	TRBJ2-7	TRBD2	CSAVAGAKYEQYF	TGCAGTGCTGTAGCGGGAGCGAAGTACGAGCAGTACTTC
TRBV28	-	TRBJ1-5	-	CASRAGYGNQPQHF	TGTGCCAGCAGGGCGGGGTACGGCAATCAGCCCCAGCATTTT
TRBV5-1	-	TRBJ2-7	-	CASSLLPGDTGYEQYF	TGCGCCAGCAGCTTACTCCCAGGGGACACAGGCTACGAGCAGTACTTC
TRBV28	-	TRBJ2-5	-	CASSPGGSAVKTQYF	TGTGCCAGCAGTCCAGGGGGGAGTGCCGTGAAGACCCAGTACTTC
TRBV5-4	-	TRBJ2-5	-	CASSQDFETQYF	TGTGCCAGCAGCCAAGATTTCGAGACCCAGTACTTC
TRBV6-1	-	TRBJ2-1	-	CASSDHDRYNEQFF	TGTGCCAGCAGTGACCATGACCGCTACAATGAGCAGTTCTTC
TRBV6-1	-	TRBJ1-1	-	CASSARVGTEAFF	TGTGCCAGCAGTGCCCGGGTGGGCACTGAAGCTTTCTTT
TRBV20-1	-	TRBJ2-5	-	CSGEGGAPQETQYF	TGCAGTGGGGAGGGGGGAGCCCCTCAAGAGACCCAGTACTTC
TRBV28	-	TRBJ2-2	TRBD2	CASSMTSGHTGELFF	TGTGCCAGCAGTATGACTAGCGGCCACACCGGGGAGCTGTTTTTT
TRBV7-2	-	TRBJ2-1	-	CASSLKPRLGQFF	TGTGCCAGCAGCTTAAAACCCAGACTCGGGCAGTTCTTC
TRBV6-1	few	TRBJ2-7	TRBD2	CASSQGREDLVHEQYF	TGTGCCAGCAGCCAAGGGCGGGAGGACCTAGTCCACGAGCAGTACTTC
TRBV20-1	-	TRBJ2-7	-	CSASRSNSYEQYF	TGCAGTGCTAGCCGGAGCAACTCCTACGAGCAGTACTTC
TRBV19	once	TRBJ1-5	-	CASSIEGFGQPQHF	TGTGCCAGTAGTATAGAGGGGTTTGGTCAGCCCCAGCATTTT
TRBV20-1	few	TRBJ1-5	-	CSARVGGNQPQHF	TGCAGTGCTAGGGTAGGGGGAAATCAGCCCCAGCATTTT
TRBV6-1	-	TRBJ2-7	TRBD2	CASMKDGGVAGGPAVHEQYF	TGTGCCAGCATGAAGGATGGGGGAGTAGCGGGAGGGCCAGCGGTTCACGAGCAGTACTTC
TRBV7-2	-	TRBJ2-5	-	CASSIQVFETQYF	TGTGCCAGCAGCATACAGGTTTTTGAGACCCAGTACTTC
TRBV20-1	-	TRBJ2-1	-	CSARVGSSQGYNEQFF	TGCAGTGCTAGAGTAGGAAGCTCCCAAGGTTACAATGAGCAGTTCTTC
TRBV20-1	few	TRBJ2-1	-	CSASRQGNEQFF	TGCAGTGCTAGCAGGCAGGGCAATGAGCAGTTCTTC
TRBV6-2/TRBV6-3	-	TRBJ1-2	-	CASTSNRSTRGAKYYGYTF	TGTGCCAGCACTTCCAACAGGAGTACACGCGGGGCGAAATACTATGGCTACACCTTC
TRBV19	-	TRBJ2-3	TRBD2	CASSLEGLAGTDTQYF	TGTGCCAGTAGTCTAGAGGGACTAGCGGGGACAGATACGCAGTATTTT
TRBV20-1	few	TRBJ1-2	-	CSAPRDTPNYGYTF	TGCAGTGCTCCCCGGGACACCCCTAACTATGGCTACACCTTC
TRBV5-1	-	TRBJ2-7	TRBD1	CASSLGQGKPYEQYF	TGCGCCAGCAGCTTGGGACAGGGAAAGCCCTACGAGCAGTACTTC
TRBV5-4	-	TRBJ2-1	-	CASRVAPATYNEQFF	TGTGCCAGCAGGGTGGCCCCGGCCACCTACAATGAGCAGTTCTTC
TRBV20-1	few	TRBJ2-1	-	CSARRTGSLNEQFF	TGCAGTGCTAGAAGAACAGGGAGCTTGAATGAGCAGTTCTTC
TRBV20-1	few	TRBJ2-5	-	CSARDMGRTETQYF	TGCAGTGCTAGAGATATGGGCCGGACGGAGACCCAGTACTTC
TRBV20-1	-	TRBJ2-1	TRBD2	CSAPASGSYNEQFF	TGCAGTGCCCCGGCTAGCGGCTCCTACAATGAGCAGTTCTTC
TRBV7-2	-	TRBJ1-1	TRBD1	CASSEYRGTEAFF	TGTGCCAGCAGCGAATACAGGGGCACTGAAGCTTTCTTT
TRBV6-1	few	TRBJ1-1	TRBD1	CASSPRGYTEAFF	TGTGCCAGCAGCCCCAGGGGGTACACTGAAGCTTTCTTT
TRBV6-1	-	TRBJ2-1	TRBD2	CASRKERDIVDEQFF	TGTGCCAGCAGGAAGGAGCGGGATATAGTCGATGAGCAGTTCTTC
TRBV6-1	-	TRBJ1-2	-	CASRATGIYGYTF	TGTGCCAGCAGGGCTACAGGCATCTATGGCTACACCTTC
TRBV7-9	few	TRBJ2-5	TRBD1	CASSFRTGRETQYF	TGTGCCAGCAGCTTCCGGACAGGGCGAGAGACCCAGTACTTC
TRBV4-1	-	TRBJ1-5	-	CASSQDFRRRSNQPQHF	TGCGCCAGCAGCCAAGATTTTAGGAGGCGTAGCAATCAGCCCCAGCATTTT
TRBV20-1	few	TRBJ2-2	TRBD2	CSFLAGGSTGELFF	TGCAGTTTCTTAGCGGGAGGTAGCACCGGGGAGCTGTTTTTT
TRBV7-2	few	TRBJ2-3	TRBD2	CASSEGLARTDTQYF	TGTGCCAGCAGCGAGGGACTAGCACGCACAGATACGCAGTATTTT
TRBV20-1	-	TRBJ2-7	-	CSARDRGPRTSYEQYF	TGCAGTGCTAGAGATCGCGGGCCTAGGACGTCCTACGAGCAGTACTTC
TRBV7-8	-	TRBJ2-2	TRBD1	CASSSQGQQNTGELFF	TGTGCCAGCAGCTCCCAGGGACAGCAGAACACCGGGGAGCTGTTTTTT
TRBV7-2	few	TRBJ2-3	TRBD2	CASSLTSSGNTQYF	TGTGCCAGCAGCTTGACCTCTAGCGGGAATACGCAGTATTTT
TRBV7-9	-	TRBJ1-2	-	CASSLLQGNYGYTF	TGTGCCAGCAGCTTACTTCAGGGGAACTATGGCTACACCTTC